Included here is one TCR beta chain sequence, with context. What it recognizes is unknown. This may stem from a read error, because a much larger clone lies one nucleotide away. The V and J ends lost 5 bases and 6 bases respectively, with 20 bases between them. CDR3 length equals 15 residues. The V gene's germline CDR1 is MNHEY and CDR2 SVGAGI. The sample comes from a study of breast tumors, draining lymph nodes, adjacent tissues. Broader study findings: Most tumor T cells seemingly derive from lymph node, then expand in tumor.

Each CDR3 protein gets one entry after TCRdb re-called the multiplex PCR reads with MiXCR. The repertoire consists of 11,000 to 15,000 distinct CDR3 sequences, with around three fifths occurring once and the leading ten covering over 25%. Sequencing was done on a sample of tumor-adjacent breast tissue. The chain combines TRBV6-5 with TRBJ2-7, with unresolved D. This clonotype was sampled from a female donor with breast cancer. Some clones in this sample may be carry-over from other donors' samples. CDR3 amino acids: CASSHSETPLREQYF. The CDR3 DNA follows: TGTGCCAGCAGTCATTCCGAGACACCGCTACGCGAGCAGTACTTC.